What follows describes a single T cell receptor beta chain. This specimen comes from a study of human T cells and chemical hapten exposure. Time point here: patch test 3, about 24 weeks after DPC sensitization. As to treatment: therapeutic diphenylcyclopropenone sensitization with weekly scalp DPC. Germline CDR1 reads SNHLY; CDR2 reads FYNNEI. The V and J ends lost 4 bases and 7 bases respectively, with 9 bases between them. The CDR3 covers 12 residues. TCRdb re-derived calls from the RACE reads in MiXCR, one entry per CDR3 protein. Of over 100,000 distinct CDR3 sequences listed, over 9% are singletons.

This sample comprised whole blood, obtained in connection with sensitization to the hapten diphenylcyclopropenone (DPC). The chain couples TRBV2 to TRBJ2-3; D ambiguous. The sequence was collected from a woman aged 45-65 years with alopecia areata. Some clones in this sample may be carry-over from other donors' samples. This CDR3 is CASSGSSNTQYF. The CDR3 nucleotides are TGTGCCAGCAGTGGTTCTAGTAATACGCAGTATTTT.